This TCR beta chain was retrieved from a study of T cell repertoires in cytomegalovirus infection. Study-wide background: Based on public TCR beta signatures, there were indications of CMV infection and of a matching HLA type. Study observations and caveats: The study identified carriers of CMV plus the relevant HLA from cumulative public TCR beta family frequency. HLA-C-restricted CMV clonotypes gave the most frequent clonotype in two of eight donors.

V was clipped by 6 bases and J by 8 bases; unmatched bases: 14. The CDR3 extends over 15 amino acids. The germline V gene encodes CDR1 DFQATT and CDR2 SNEGSKA (reference sequence). TCRdb independently ran MiXCR on the reads; one entry per CDR3 protein. Of approximately 500,000 distinct CDR3 sequences listed, more than 15% were seen once; the top ten hold 20% to 30%. The table lists this clonotype with a few counts. Its target is unknown. This sequence was found in a human donor in good health (CMV status not recorded). Some clones in this sample may be carry-over from other donors' samples. This chain links TRBV20-1 with TRBJ2-1; 9 nucleotides align to TRBD2. The sequencing input was CD8+ T cells from PBMCs. CDR3 DNA sequence: TGCAGTGCCCCTCTAGCGGGGAGCCCTCGTGATGAGCAGTTCTTC. It codes for CSAPLAGSPRDEQFF.